This TCR beta chain was sequenced during a study of cytomegalovirus exposure and HLA in healthy donors. Broader study findings: In a later analysis, TCR beta V- and J-gene trimming showed a link to a missense DCLRE1C variant.

Trimming cost V 0 bases and J 5 bases; bases outside gene matches: 3. CDR1 and CDR2 from the germline V gene are WSHSY and SAAADI. The CDR3 is 14 residues long. The PCR contained 60 Vbeta and 13 Jbeta primers. Assay: immunoSEQ multiplex PCR; the TCRdb copy retains only in-frame clones and omits some. The table includes 95,000 to 100,000 clones, over 75% detected once. In the case of this clone: Its antigen is currently unknown.

The receptor was isolated from a man in his forties in good health and CMV-seronegative. Material: PBMCs. The V gene is TRBV10-2, the J gene TRBJ2-7; 8 bases match TRBD1. CDR3: CASSESAGGNEQYF. The CDR3 region has the DNA TGCGCCAGCAGTGAGTCGGCAGGGGGCAACGAGCAGTACTTC.